This T cell receptor (beta chain) comes out of a study of a mutant IDH1 vaccine in newly diagnosed glioma. On the study more broadly: Earlier treatment was radiotherapy, temozolomide, or both, with most getting both. Study-wide results and limits: Changes to the top peripheral T cell clonotypes appeared unrelated to pseudoprogression. A vaccine-induced immune response developed in roughly 93% of the patients.

The table came from immunoSEQ multiplex PCR; TCRdb's copy has only in-frame clones and leaves some out. Counted here are roughly 43,000 clones, roughly 83% occurring once; the ten biggest clones make up about 2.2%. Time point reported: week 23, last vaccination. Each dose delivered 300 ug of mutant IDH1 20-mer peptide subcutaneously with imiquimod. About this clone: The antigen remains undetermined.

Trimming took 3 bases from V and 8 from J; bases not matched to a gene: 9. CDR1 MNHEY and CDR2 SVGAGI come from the germline V gene. This CDR3 comprises 15 residues. Sequences were derived from PBMCs, sampled from a glioma patient whose treatment included an IDH1 peptide vaccine. The chain employs TRBV6-5 and TRBJ2-1, with 8 bases fitting TRBD2. This clonotype was obtained from a woman between 18 and 29 years old with glioma. Some clones in this sample may be carry-over from other donors' samples. The CDR3 nucleotides are TGTGCCAGCAGTTATGTTAGCGGGGCCATGGATGAGCAGTTCTTC. Protein: CASSYVSGAMDEQFF.